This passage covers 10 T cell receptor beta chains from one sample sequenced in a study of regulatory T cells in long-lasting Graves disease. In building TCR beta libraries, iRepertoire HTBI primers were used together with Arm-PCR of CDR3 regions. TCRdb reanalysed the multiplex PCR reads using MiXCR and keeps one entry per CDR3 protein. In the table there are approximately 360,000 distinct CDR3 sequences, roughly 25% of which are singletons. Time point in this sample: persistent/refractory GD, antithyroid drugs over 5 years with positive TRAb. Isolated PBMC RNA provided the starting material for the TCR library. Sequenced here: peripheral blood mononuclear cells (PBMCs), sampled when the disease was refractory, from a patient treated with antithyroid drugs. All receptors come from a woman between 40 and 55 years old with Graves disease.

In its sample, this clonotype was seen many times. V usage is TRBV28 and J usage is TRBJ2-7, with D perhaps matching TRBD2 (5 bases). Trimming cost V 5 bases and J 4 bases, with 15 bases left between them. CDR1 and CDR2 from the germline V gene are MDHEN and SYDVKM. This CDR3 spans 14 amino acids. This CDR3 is CASSPLTQRYEQYF. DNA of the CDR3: TGTGCCAGCAGTCCTCTCACCCAGCGGTACGAGCAGTACTTC.

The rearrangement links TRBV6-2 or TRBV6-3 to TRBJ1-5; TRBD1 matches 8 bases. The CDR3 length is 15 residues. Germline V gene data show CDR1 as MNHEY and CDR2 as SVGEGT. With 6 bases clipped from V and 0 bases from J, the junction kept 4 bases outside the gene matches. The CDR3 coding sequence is TGTGCCAGCAGAAAGACAGGGGATAGCAATCAGCCCCAGCATTTT. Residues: CASRKTGDSNQPQHF.

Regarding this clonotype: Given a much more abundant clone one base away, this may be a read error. CDR3 residues: CASSEFRFLNTEASF. CDR3 nucleotides: TGTGCCAGCAGTGAATTCAGATTCTTGAACACTGAAGCTTCCTTT. The chain uses TRBV2 and TRBJ1-1, with unresolved D. The germline CDR1 and CDR2 sequences are SNHLY and FYNNEI. The CDR3 consists of 15 residues.

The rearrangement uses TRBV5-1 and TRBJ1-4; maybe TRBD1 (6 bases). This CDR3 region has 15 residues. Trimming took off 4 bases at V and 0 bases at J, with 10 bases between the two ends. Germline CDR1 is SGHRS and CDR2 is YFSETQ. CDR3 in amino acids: CASSQGISTNEKLFF. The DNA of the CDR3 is TGCGCCAGCAGCCAGGGGATATCAACTAATGAAAAACTGTTTTTT.

CDR3 sequence: CASSYSLAQSNEQYF. The CDR3 coding sequence is TGTGCCAGCAGTTACTCCCTAGCTCAATCCAACGAGCAGTACTTC. The chain has TRBV6-9 and TRBJ2-7; D is possibly TRBD2 (5 bases). This CDR3 is 15 amino acids long. Trimming left V 3 bases short and J 5 bases short, with 17 bases between. CDR1 is MNHGY and CDR2 is SVAAGI in the germline V gene.

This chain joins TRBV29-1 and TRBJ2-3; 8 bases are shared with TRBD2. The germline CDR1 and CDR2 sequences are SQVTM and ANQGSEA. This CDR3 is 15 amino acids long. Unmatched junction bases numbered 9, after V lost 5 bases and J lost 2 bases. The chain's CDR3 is CSVLLLAELTDTQYF. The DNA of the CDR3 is TGCAGCGTTTTGTTACTAGCGGAGCTCACAGATACGCAGTATTTT.

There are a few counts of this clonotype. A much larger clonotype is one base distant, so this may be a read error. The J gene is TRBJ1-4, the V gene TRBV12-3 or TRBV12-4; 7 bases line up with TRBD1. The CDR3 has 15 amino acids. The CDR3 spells CASSSGTATSEKLFF. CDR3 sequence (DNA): TGTGCCAGCAGTTCCGGGACAGCAACTAGTGAAAAACTGTTTTTT.

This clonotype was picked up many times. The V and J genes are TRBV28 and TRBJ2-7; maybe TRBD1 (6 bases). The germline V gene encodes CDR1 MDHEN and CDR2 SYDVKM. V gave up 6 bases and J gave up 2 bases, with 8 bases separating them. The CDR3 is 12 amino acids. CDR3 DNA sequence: TGTGCCAGCAGGGACAGAGCCTACGAGCAGTACTTC. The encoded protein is CASRDRAYEQYF.

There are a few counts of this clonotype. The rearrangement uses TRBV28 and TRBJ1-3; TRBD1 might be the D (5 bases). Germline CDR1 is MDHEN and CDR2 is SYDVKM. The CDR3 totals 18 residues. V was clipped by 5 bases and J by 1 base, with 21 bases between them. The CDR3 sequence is CASSLRQSSIPSGNTIYF. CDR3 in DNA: TGTGCCAGCAGTCTCCGACAGAGTTCAATCCCTTCTGGAAACACCATATATTTT.

This CDR3 reads CASSLTVLGLEQYF. CDR3 sequence (DNA): TGTGCCAGCAGCTTAACAGTTCTGGGACTCGAGCAGTACTTC. The V gene is TRBV6-1, the J gene TRBJ2-7, with D possibly being TRBD2 (6 bases). Germline V CDR1 and CDR2: MNHNS, SASEGT. V was pared by 6 bases and J by 6 bases, with 18 bases between. The CDR3 loop spans 14 amino acids.